The source of this T cell receptor beta chain is a study of beta chain features in type 1 diabetes (dated by TCRdb to 2016 to 2019). Regarding the research as a whole: Mean age, gender distribution, total cell number and subset yield did not differ between patients and healthy donors. A total of 90 million to 130 million sorted cells were examined across all samples, and a strong correlation was observed between cell number per subset and RNA yield. In the study, TCRB repertoires of sorted circulating CD4+ T cell subsets from recently diagnosed type 1 diabetes patients were compared with those of matched healthy donors. Regulatory and stem cell-like memory subsets were obtained from only 8 patients and about 8 healthy donors, while naive and central memory subsets were obtained from all 30 or so donors.

All of the isolated RNA was reverse transcribed with the High Capacity cDNA Reverse Transcription Kit, so expressed TCRB transcripts were sequenced. Naive, central memory and regulatory T cell samples underwent deep immunoSEQ sequencing, averaging approximately 3.5 million total reads per sample. Sorted cells were lysed in RLT buffer and RNA was extracted with DNase-treated RNeasy Micro or Mini kits, depending on cell number. Each cell subset was processed on its own to prevent cross-contamination, while patient and healthy donor samples were processed together. The immunoSEQ multiplex PCR was used to amplify TCRB sequences from cDNA, generating 87-bp fragments that spanned the CDR3 region. Sequencing of the amplicons was performed on the Illumina HiSeq platform. Per the authors' processing: Synthetic template baselines were used to correct PCR bias computationally, reads within Hamming distance 2 were collapsed, and singletons that could not be merged were discarded. By aligning reads against IMGT, V, D and J genes, CDR3 length, and insertions or deletions at six rearrangement sites were assigned. Clonotype counts were normalized to sorted cell number within each subset before computing true diversity and Gini coefficients with the tcR R package. The overlap coefficient, calculated on TCRB nucleotide sequences, was used to quantify repertoire sharing. Out-of-frame TCRB sequences from naive cells were analyzed as a proxy for the pre-selection repertoire. Here the immuneACCESS table is served through TCRdb, limited to in-frame sequences with V and J called. Missing clones are a known gap in these copies; in checked studies unresolved V genes cover under half, and the rest lacks a known reason. The D gene and trimming were derived from the DNA, and the V and J assignments and clone size from that table. The sample contains some 270,000 clones, about 11% of them found a single time. Clones ranked in the top ten supply more than 0.015% of the sample.

The full study reports these points: The naive, central memory and regulatory TCRB repertoires appeared to resemble one another more closely among patients than among healthy donors. Type 1 diabetes patients showed a moderate but significant shortening of TCRB CDR3 length in all four CD4+ subsets. Only small numbers of individuals were included in the HLA sub-analyses, which left unresolved whether HLA type had any influence on TCRB rearrangement. Because cDNA was sequenced instead of genomic DNA, highly expressing activated cells could be over-represented, though the groups showed no difference in activation or CD3 levels. At VDJ recombination sites, patients with type 1 diabetes made fewer insertions and deleted more nucleotides, a pattern implying thymic rearrangement abnormalities. PCR may preferentially amplify shorter templates, but because patient and control samples were amplified and corrected together, any resulting skew would affect both groups equally.

A note on this clone: Its specific antigen is unknown. Within one base of it there is no much larger clone, and no base qualities were kept.

Each donor gave one peripheral blood draw, averaging around 120 mL, which was collected into heparinised tubes. A BD FACSAria II and a panel including CD45RO, CCR7, CD25, CD127, CD95 and CD27 were used to sort naive, central memory, regulatory and stem cell-like memory CD4+ T cells. A purity above 95% was achieved for all sorted populations. Right away, PBMCs were isolated by Lymphoprep density gradient centrifugation and were stained directly, with no culture step. So that batch effects would be minimized, each experiment stained and sorted samples in pairs, pairing one healthy donor with one patient. The CDR3 contains 15 residues, cysteine and phenylalanine counted. The retained sequence is limited to the CDR3, 45 bases, with the frame set at the first base. The V end gives up 5 bases and the J end 6 bases, leaving 7 bases in the junction not matched to a gene. The germline V gene encodes CDR1 MNHEY and CDR2 SMNVEV (reference sequence).

The sequence came from a man aged 30 to 39 with type 1 diabetes. This receptor chain uses TRBV27 and TRBJ1-6; 7 nucleotides in the junction match TRBD1. Sequencing input: naive CD4+ T cells from blood. Explained via the paper, the cell subset or site label denotes: true naive CD4+ T cells. The bases read TGTGCCAGCAGTCTCACCGGGACAGTTAATTCACCCCTCCACTTT. The translation is CASSLTGTVNSPLHF.